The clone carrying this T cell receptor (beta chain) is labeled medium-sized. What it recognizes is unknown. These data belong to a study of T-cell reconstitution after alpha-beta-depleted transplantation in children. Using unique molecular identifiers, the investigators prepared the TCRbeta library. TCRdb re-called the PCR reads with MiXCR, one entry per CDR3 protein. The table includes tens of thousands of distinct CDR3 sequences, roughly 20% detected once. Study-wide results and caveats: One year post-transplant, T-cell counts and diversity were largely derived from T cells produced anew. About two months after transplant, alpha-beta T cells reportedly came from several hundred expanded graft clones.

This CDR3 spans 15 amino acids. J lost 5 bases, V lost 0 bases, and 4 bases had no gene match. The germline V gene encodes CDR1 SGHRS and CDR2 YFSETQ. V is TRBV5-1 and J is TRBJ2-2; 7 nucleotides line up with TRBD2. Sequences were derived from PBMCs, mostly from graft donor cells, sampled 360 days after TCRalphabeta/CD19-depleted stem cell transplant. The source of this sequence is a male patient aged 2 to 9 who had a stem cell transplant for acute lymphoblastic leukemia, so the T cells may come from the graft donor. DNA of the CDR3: TGCGCCAGCAGCTTGGCCTTTAGCGGGACCGGGGAGCTGTTTTTT. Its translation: CASSLAFSGTGELFF. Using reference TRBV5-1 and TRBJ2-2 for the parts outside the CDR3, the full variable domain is KAGVTQTPRYLIKTRGQQVTLSCSPISGHRSVSWYQQTPGQGLQFLFEYFSETQRNKGNFPGRFSGRQFSNSRSEMNVSTLELGDSALYLCASSLAFSGTGELFFGEGSRLTVL.